This T cell receptor (beta chain) was obtained from a study of blood T cells in healthy people across ages (dated by TCRdb to the mid-2010s). For the study in its entirety: In model experiments, roughly one uniquely barcoded TCR beta cDNA molecule per two T cells was captured by template switching. Donors were grouped into four age groups: young (average approximately 16 years), middle-aged (39), aged (approximately 67) and long-lived (roughly 80). Age-related changes in TCR beta repertoire diversity were measured in the study by deep sequencing normalized with unique cDNA molecular identifiers. Two additional independent replicas of 1 million unique cDNA reads from the same blood draw were analyzed for two donors (one aged 18 to 29 and one aged 80 or older). The paper as a whole reports these results and caveats: Compared with the aged group, more naive CD4+ T cells, fewer expanded clones and increased TCR diversity were shown by the long-lived group, suggesting age selection. As age increased, observed TCR beta diversity per million T cells dropped in a roughly linear way, and a significant reduction was already evident by age about 40. Estimates of total diversity based on one million sequenced T cells were considered lower bounds and underestimates. There was a strong correlation between observed TCR beta diversity and the percentage of naive T cells measured by flow cytometry. Because profiling used bulk unsorted PBMCs, naive and antigen-experienced compartments could not be compared conclusively. Because the CMV infection status of the donors was unknown, age-related changes in expanded clonotypes may potentially have been confounded.

The donors were some 36 Caucasian individuals from Russia, aged roughly 6 to 90 years, who were systemically healthy. Roughly 11 milliliters of peripheral blood were drawn from each donor into EDTA-treated Vacutainer tubes. PBMCs were isolated by Ficoll-Paque density-gradient centrifugation, with at least 7 million obtained per sample. Total RNA was extracted from PBMCs with Trizol reagent, with at least 6 micrograms obtained per sample. For every donor, an aliquot of PBMCs went through flow cytometry to measure the percentages of naive CD45RAhigh/CD27high T cells. The CDR3 has 14 amino acids, counting the end cysteine and phenylalanine. This entry keeps only the CDR3 DNA: 42 bases, framed from base 1. The germline V gene (reference sequence) specifies DFQATT as CDR1 and SNEGSKA as CDR2. V is reduced by 0 bases and J by 7 bases, leaving a spacing of 10 bases between them. Library creation used 5' RACE. Data came from an Illumina HiSeq 2500. The second PCR ran for roughly 7 to 12 cycles and used a J-beta primer mix along with a sample-barcoded 5' primer. A unique molecular identifier was introduced onto each TCR beta cDNA molecule by a template-switch 5' adaptor carrying 12 random nucleotides. Each sample yielded at least 2.5 million CDR3-containing paired-end reads. The Mint cDNA synthesis kit, primed by a TRBC-specific oligonucleotide, was used to synthesize first-strand cDNA from all RNA. After uracil-DNA glycosylase treatment, a first 18-cycle PCR used universal primers M1SS and BC2_uni_R on all cDNA. As for how the authors treated the data: For normalization, 1 million high-quality reads, each with a distinct molecular identifier, were randomly selected from each sample. Reads sharing molecular identifiers were discarded rather than binned into consensus sequences. CDR3 identification, clonotype clustering and error correction used MiTCR with a Q25 quality threshold and the strictest error-elimination algorithm. A nonparametric unseen species model using Euler transformation provided a lower-bound estimate of total TCR beta diversity. The public sequencing data were trimmed at Q25 with fastp and processed into clonotypes with MiXCR by TCRdb, which kept only in-frame beta chains. Rows with one shared CDR3 protein collapse into an entry with the most common genes and DNA. V and J calls and clone size were set by TCRdb, not the authors. Present in this sample are some 800,000 distinct CDR3 sequences, 20% to 30% of which were seen just once. Under 4.5% of the sample belongs to the ten largest clones.

This clonotype came up a few times. Its antigen remains undetermined. It has no much larger one-base neighbor in the sample; base qualities were not kept. The sample was also reused in another study, on T cells of mothers and their children. Per that second paper: The donors were nine systemically healthy Caucasian individuals, made up of three mothers and their six children. cDNA synthesis used all of the extracted RNA, with 1.5 ug of RNA in each 15 ul reaction. In the second PCR, the M1S primer added sample barcodes and 2-4 random nucleotides. Over 10 million TCR beta CDR3 reads came from each mother, compared with about 3 million reads from each child. TCR recombination output is similarly shaped by thymic selection in related and unrelated pairs, with a minor effect exerted by inherited differences. Related mother-child pairs always showed normalized repertoire overlap that was slightly higher than in unrelated mother-child pairs, though the difference was never significant. With a sensitivity of about 100 clones per million clonotypes, no persistent microchimeric T cell clones were detected. In the study, deep NGS was used to compare the TCR beta repertoires of mothers and children, and features distinguishing related mother-child pairs from unrelated individuals were sought. Mothers averaged roughly 36 +/- 4 years of age and children averaged around 10 +/- 4 years. Libraries were sequenced on Illumina HiSeq 2000 with 100+100 nt paired-end reads after adapter ligation with NEBNext reagents. To avoid cross-contamination, the mother libraries and the child libraries were prepared a month apart and sequenced in separate runs. For each donor, between roughly 450,000 and 2,300,000 distinct TCR beta clonotypes were identified. Naive TCR beta clonotypes were estimated from low-frequency clonotypes matched to each donor's FACS-determined naive share, without sorting.

The receptor's source is a boy aged 5-17 years in good health. The rearranged chain carries TRBV20-1 and TRBJ1-6; perhaps TRBD1 is the D gene, with 6 bases matching. The sequenced material came from blood. The CDR3 protein is CSARERQENSPLHF. The DNA sequence reads TGCAGTGCTAGAGAGCGACAGGAGAATTCACCCCTCCACTTT.